These 14 T cell receptor beta chains share one sample of origin, sequenced in a study of cytomegalovirus exposure and HLA in healthy donors. Vbeta (60) and Jbeta (13) primers were used in the PCR. Assay: immunoSEQ multiplex PCR; the TCRdb copy retains only in-frame clones and omits some. The sample has about 150,000 clones; roughly 83% are singletons. Source material: PBMCs. Source of these receptors: a boy aged 2-9 years in good health and CMV-seronegative.

This clone came up a few times. The chain recombines TRBV5-4 with TRBJ1-2, with 7 bases lining up with TRBD1. This CDR3 spans 13 amino acids. V shed 4 bases and J 4 bases; nucleotides not matched to a gene: 4. Per the germline V gene, CDR1 is SGHNT and CDR2 is YYREEE (reference sequence). CDR3 residues: CASSTDRVYGYTF. In DNA form, the CDR3 reads TGTGCCAGCAGCACCGACAGGGTCTATGGCTACACCTTC.

The V gene is TRBV27, the J gene TRBJ1-4, with 7 bases aligning to TRBD1. The J segment lost 8 bases and the V segment lost 4 bases, leaving 10 bases of the junction unmatched. This CDR3 is built from 15 residues. Germline V lookup: CDR1 MNHEY, CDR2 SMNVEV (reference sequence). The CDR3 DNA is TGTGCCAGCAGTTCACAGGGGCGGTTTGGGGAAAAACTGTTTTTT. Amino acid sequence: CASSSQGRFGEKLFF.

The chain has TRBV6-5 and TRBJ2-5; tentative D call: TRBD1 (6 bases). The CDR3 loop spans 16 amino acids. The germline gives CDR1 MNHEY, CDR2 SVGAGI. V lost 2 bases and J lost 1, with 14 bases in between. The CDR3 region has the DNA TGTGCCAGCAGTTACCTAATTACAGGGACCCAAGAGACCCAGTACTTC. Its protein is CASSYLITGTQETQYF.

This clone was counted a single time. The chain is built from TRBV6-5 and TRBJ2-1; D perhaps matches TRBD2 (5 bases). Germline V CDR1 and CDR2: MNHEY, SVGAGI. The CDR3 has 11 residues. V shed 8 bases and J shed 9 bases, with 11 bases lying between them. The CDR3 protein is CASGGISEQFF. CDR3 in DNA: TGTGCCAGCGGAGGTATAAGTGAGCAGTTCTTC.

V gene TRBV5-6 combines with J gene TRBJ2-1; a weak D match, TRBD2 (5 bases). This CDR3 is 15 amino acids long. CDR1 is SGHDT, CDR2 YYEEEE, per germline. V was trimmed by 3 bases and J by 3 bases, leaving 13 bases between them. CDR3 bases: TGTGCCAGCAGCTGGAGGCTGGGGATCTACAATGAGCAGTTCTTC. It encodes CASSWRLGIYNEQFF.

This chain connects TRBV18 to TRBJ1-4; D is perhaps TRBD1 (6 bases). Trimming pared 4 bases from V and 6 bases from J, leaving 9 bases between. Germline CDR1 KGHSH, CDR2 LQKENI. This CDR3 region has 13 residues. The CDR3 spells CASSRGQYEKLFF. CDR3 in DNA: TGTGCCAGCTCACGCGGACAGTATGAAAAACTGTTTTTT.

The CDR3 region is CASSLAGVYNEQFF. The DNA of the CDR3 is TGTGCCAGCAGTCTAGCGGGGGTCTACAATGAGCAGTTCTTC. The rearrangement joins TRBV28 to TRBJ2-1; 10 bases map to TRBD2. This CDR3 has 14 amino acids. V gave up 5 bases and J gave up 3 bases; unmatched junction bases: 1. Germline CDR1 is MDHEN and CDR2 is SYDVKM.

With regard to this clone: The junction and the germline gene differ at one end; a read error may be behind it. The chain employs TRBV19 and TRBJ1-1, with a weak D call TRBD1 (5 bases). Germline CDR1 LNHDA, CDR2 SQIVND (reference sequence). The CDR3 spans 16 residues. The CDR3 DNA reads as TGTGCCAGTAGTACCGGTGGATTATTGGAGGGACGTGTAGCAGTCTTT. This sequence encodes CASSTGGLLEGRVAVF.

The V call is TRBV6-6, the J call TRBJ2-5, with 14 bases matching TRBD2. This CDR3 is built from 16 residues. CDR1 MNHNY and CDR2 SVGAGI come from the germline V gene (reference sequence). With V trimmed by 7 bases and J by 7 bases, 11 bases remained unmatched. The CDR3 loop reads CASTLPGLAGDGTQYF. The CDR3 nucleotides are TGTGCCAGCACCCTTCCGGGACTAGCGGGAGACGGGACCCAGTACTTC.

The CDR3 coding sequence is TGTGCCAGCAGTTACCGCAGGGCCCTCTCCTACAATGAGCAGTTCTTC. As protein: CASSYRRALSYNEQFF. J is TRBJ2-1 and V is TRBV6-5, with D perhaps matching TRBD1 (5 bases). The CDR3 covers 16 residues. Germline lookup yields CDR1 MNHEY and CDR2 SVGAGI. V lost 2 bases to trimming and J lost 0 bases, with 11 bases between them.

CDR3 amino acids: CASRRQVTGELFF. CDR3 DNA sequence: TGTGCCAGCAGGAGACAGGTTACCGGGGAGCTGTTTTTT. V usage is TRBV25-1 and J usage is TRBJ2-2; D may be TRBD1 (6 bases). V gave up 6 bases and J gave up 5 bases, with 10 bases separating them. CDR3 length: 13 amino acids. Germline CDR1 is MGHDK and CDR2 is SYGVNS.

CDR3 loop: CASPVRQGYGYTF. Here the CDR3 DNA reads TGTGCCTCCCCAGTAAGACAGGGCTATGGCTACACCTTC. This rearrangement joins TRBV30 to TRBJ1-2; 7 nucleotides align to TRBD1. V was pared by 7 bases and J by 4 bases, with 9 bases of the junction left unmatched. Germline-derived CDR1 and CDR2 are GTSNPN and SVGIG (reference sequence). This CDR3 contains 13 residues.

This clone was recorded once. The chain links TRBV10-3 to TRBJ1-5; the D is unclear. The CDR3 is 13 residues long. Trimming left V 0 bases short and J 6 bases short, with 6 bases between. From germline, CDR1 is ENHRY and CDR2 SYGVKD. In nucleotides, the CDR3 is TGTGCCATCAGTGAGTCCTTCGGTCAGCCCCAGCATTTT. It is translated as CAISESFGQPQHF.

The J gene is TRBJ2-1, the V gene TRBV30; 9 bases are a match to TRBD1. The germline CDR1 and CDR2 sequences are GTSNPN and SVGIG (reference sequence). CDR3 size: 13 residues. CDR3 sequence (DNA): TGTGCTCAGGACAGGGGCCCTTACAATGAGCAGTTCTTC. Translating gives CAQDRGPYNEQFF.